The clone carrying this TCR beta chain was counted only a few times. Its antigen is unidentified. The data were taken from a study of PD-1 blockade in classical Hodgkin lymphoma. Across the study: Intravenous nivolumab at 3 mg/kg was given to patients every 2 weeks. General observations from the study: Baseline diversity was lower in partial responders and progressors than complete responders.

Measured with immunoSEQ multiplex PCR; TCRdb has only the in-frame clones, and not every one. The table has roughly 25,000 clones, approximately 70% seen once. As to time point: cycle 4 day 1 (C4D1), after about 6 weeks of nivolumab. All the patients suffered relapse after autologous stem cell transplantation, and brentuximab vedotin exposure differed. The V end was cut by 5 bases, the J end by 0 bases, with 8 bases between. There are 14 residues in the CDR3. Germline CDR1 MNHEY, CDR2 SVGAGI. The chain uses TRBV6-5 and TRBJ1-5, with D unresolved. The sequence was obtained from a human donor with classical Hodgkin lymphoma. The sequencing used peripheral blood mononuclear cells (PBMCs), collected before the fourth cycle of nivolumab. CDR3 in amino acids: CASSLKDSNQPQHF. The CDR3, as DNA: TGTGCCAGCAGTCTGAAGGATAGCAATCAGCCCCAGCATTTT.